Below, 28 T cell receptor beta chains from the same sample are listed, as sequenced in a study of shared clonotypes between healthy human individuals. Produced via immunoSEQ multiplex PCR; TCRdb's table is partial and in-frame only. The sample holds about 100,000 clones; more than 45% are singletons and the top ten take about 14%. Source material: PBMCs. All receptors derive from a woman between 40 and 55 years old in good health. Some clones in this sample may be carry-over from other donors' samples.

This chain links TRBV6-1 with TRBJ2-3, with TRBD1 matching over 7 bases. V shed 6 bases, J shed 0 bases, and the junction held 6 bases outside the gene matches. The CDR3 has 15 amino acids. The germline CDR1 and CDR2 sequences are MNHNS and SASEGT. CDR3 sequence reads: CASSDPTGSTDTQYF. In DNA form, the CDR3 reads TGTGCCAGCAGCGATCCGACAGGGAGCACAGATACGCAGTATTTT.

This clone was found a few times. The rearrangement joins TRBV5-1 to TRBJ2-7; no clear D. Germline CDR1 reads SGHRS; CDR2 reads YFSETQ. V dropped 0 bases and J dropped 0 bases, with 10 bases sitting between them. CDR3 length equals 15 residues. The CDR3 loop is CASSLAVSNSYEQYF. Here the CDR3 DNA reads TGCGCCAGCAGCTTGGCCGTATCAAACTCCTACGAGCAGTACTTC.

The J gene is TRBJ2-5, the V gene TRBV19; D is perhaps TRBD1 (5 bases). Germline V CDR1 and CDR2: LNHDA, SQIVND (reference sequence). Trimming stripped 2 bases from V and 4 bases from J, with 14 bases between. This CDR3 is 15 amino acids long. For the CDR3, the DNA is TGTGCCAGTAGTATAAGACCCAGGGTAGGAGAGACCCAGTACTTC. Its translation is CASSIRPRVGETQYF.

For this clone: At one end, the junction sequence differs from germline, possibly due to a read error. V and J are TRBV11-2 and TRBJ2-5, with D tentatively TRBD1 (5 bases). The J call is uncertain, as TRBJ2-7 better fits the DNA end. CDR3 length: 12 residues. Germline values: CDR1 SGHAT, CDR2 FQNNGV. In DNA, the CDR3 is TGTGCCAGCAGCGTAGACAGAGACGAGCAGTACTTC. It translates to CASSVDRDEQYF.

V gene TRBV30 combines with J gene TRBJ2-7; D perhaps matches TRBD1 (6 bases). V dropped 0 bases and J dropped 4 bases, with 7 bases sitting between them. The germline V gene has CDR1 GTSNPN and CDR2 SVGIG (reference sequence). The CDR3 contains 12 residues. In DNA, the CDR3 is TGTGCCTGGAGTGTACAGGGATACGAGCAGTACTTC. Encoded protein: CAWSVQGYEQYF.

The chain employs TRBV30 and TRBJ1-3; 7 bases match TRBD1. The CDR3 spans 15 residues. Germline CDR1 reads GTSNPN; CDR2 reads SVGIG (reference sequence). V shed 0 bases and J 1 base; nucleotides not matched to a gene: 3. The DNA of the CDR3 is TGTGCCTGGAGTGTAAAGGGGGCATCTGGAAACACCATATATTTT. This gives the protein CAWSVKGASGNTIYF.

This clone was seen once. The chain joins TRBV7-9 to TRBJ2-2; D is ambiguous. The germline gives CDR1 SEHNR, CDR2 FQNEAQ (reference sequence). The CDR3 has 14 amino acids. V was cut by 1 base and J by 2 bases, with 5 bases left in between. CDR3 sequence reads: CASSLERNTGELFF. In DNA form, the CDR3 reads TGTGCCAGCAGCTTAGAGAGAAACACCGGGGAGCTGTTTTTT.

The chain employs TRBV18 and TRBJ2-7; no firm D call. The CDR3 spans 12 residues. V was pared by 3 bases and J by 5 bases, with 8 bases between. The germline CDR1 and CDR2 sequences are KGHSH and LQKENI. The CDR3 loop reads CASSPGRDEQYF. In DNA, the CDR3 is TGTGCCAGCTCACCTGGGCGAGACGAGCAGTACTTC.

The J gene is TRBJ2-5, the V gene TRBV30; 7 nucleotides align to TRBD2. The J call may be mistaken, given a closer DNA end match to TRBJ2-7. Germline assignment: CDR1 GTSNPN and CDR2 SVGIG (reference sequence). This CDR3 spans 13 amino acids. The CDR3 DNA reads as TGTGCCTCACACGGGGGAGGGACCTACGAGCAGTACTTC. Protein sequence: CASHGGGTYEQYF.

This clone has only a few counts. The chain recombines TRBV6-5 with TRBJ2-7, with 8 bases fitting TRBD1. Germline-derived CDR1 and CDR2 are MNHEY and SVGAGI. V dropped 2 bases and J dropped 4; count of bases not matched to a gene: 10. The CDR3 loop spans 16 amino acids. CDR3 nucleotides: TGTGCCAGCAGTTACGTCGCTCAGGGGGCTGGGTACGAGCAGTACTTC. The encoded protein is CASSYVAQGAGYEQYF.

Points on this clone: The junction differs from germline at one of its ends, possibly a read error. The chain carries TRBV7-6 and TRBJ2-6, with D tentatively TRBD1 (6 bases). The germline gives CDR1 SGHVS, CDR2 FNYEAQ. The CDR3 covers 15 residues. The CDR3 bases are TGTGCCAGCAGCTTAGGACGGACAGAGGCCCACGTCCTGACTTTC. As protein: CASSLGRTEAHVLTF.

The CDR3, as DNA: TGCGCCAGCAGCCCGAGTGACTATGGCTACACCTTC. It codes for CASSPSDYGYTF. The chain links TRBV5-1 to TRBJ1-2; D uncertain. From germline, CDR1 is SGHRS and CDR2 YFSETQ. V lost 4 bases and J 3 bases, leaving 7 bases between the germline ends. The CDR3 runs 12 residues.

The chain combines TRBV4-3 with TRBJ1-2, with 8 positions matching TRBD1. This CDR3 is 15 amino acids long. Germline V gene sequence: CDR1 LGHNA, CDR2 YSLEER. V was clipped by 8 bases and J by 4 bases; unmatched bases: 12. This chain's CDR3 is CASGGDRGRGYGYTF. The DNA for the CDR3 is TGCGCCAGCGGAGGAGACAGGGGTCGGGGCTATGGCTACACCTTC.

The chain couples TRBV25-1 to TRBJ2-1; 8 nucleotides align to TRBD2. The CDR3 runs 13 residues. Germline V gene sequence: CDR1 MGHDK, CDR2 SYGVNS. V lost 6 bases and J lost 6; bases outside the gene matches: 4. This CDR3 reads CASSRLAFNEQFF. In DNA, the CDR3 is TGTGCCAGCAGCCGACTAGCGTTCAATGAGCAGTTCTTC.

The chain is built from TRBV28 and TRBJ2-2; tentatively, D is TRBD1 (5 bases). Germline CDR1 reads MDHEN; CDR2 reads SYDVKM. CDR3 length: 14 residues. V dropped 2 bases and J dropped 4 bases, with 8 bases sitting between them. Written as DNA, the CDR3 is TGTGCCAGCAGTTTACCGGACACCACCGGGGAGCTGTTTTTT. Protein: CASSLPDTTGELFF.

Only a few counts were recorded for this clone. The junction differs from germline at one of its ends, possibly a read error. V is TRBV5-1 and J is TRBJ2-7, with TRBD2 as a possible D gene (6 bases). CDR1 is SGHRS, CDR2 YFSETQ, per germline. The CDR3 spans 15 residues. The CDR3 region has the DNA TGCGCCAGCAAGGCTGACGGGAGTGGGTCCTCCGAGCAGTACTTC. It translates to CASKADGSGSSEQYF. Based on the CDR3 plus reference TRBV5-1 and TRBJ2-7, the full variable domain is KAGVTQTPRYLIKTRGQQVTLSCSPISGHRSVSWYQQTPGQGLQFLFEYFSETQRNKGNFPGRFSGRQFSNSRSEMNVSTLELGDSALYLCASKADGSGSSEQYFGPGTRLTVT.

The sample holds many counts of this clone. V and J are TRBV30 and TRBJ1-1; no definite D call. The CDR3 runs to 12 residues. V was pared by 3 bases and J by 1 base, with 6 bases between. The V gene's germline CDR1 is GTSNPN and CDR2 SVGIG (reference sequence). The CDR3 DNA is TGTGCCTGGAGGAGAGAGAACACTGAAGCTTTCTTT. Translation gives CAWRRENTEAFF.

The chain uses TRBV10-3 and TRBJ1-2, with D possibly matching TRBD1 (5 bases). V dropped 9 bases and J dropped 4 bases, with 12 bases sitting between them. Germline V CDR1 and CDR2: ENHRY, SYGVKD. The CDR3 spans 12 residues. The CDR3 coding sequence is TGTGCCATGGGGCGGGGGACCTATGGCTACACCTTC. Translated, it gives CAMGRGTYGYTF.

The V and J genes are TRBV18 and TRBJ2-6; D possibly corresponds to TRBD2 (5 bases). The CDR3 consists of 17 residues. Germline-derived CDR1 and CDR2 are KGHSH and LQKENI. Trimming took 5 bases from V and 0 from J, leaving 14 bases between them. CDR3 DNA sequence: TGTGCCAGCTCATTACGGACGGCGGGCTCTGGGGCCAACGTCCTGACTTTC. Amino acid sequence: CASSLRTAGSGANVLTF.

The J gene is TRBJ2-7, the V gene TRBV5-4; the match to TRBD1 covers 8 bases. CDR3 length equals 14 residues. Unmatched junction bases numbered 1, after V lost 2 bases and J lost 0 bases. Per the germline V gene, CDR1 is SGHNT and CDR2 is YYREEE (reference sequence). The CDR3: CASSFTGGSYEQYF. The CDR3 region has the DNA TGTGCCAGCAGCTTTACAGGGGGCTCCTACGAGCAGTACTTC.

This CDR3 is CAISESIVRDYGYTF. Here the CDR3 DNA reads TGTGCCATCAGTGAGTCGATTGTACGAGACTATGGCTACACCTTC. The chain employs TRBV10-3 and TRBJ1-2; D remains ambiguous. Germline-derived CDR1 and CDR2 are ENHRY and SYGVKD. The CDR3 totals 15 residues. Trimming shortened V by 0 bases and J by 3 bases, and 11 bases separated the two germline ends.

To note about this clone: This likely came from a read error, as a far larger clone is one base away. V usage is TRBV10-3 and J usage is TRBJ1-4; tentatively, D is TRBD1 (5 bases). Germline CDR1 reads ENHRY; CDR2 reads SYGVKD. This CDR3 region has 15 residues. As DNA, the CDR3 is TGTGCCATCGGTGAGAGGCAGGGTACTAATGAAAAACTGTTTTTT. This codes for CAIGERQGTNEKLFF.

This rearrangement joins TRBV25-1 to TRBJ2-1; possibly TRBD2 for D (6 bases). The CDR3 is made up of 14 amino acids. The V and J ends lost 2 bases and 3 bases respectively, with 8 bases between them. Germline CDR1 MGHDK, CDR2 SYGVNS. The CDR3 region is CASSEGGSYNEQFF. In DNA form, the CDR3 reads TGTGCCAGCAGTGAAGGAGGGAGCTACAATGAGCAGTTCTTC.

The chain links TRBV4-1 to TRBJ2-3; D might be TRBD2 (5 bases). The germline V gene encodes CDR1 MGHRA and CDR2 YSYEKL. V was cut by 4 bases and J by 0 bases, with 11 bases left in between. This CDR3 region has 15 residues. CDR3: CASSRETLSTDTQYF. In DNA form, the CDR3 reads TGCGCCAGCAGCCGGGAGACACTTAGCACAGATACGCAGTATTTT.

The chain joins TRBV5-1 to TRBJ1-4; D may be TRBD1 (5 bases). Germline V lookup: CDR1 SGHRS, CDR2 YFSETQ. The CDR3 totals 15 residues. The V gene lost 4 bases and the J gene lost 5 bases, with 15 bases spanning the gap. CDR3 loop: CASSAWDGENEKLFF. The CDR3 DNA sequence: TGCGCCAGCAGCGCCTGGGACGGAGAGAATGAAAAACTGTTTTTT. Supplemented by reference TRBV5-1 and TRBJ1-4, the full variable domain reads KAGVTQTPRYLIKTRGQQVTLSCSPISGHRSVSWYQQTPGQGLQFLFEYFSETQRNKGNFPGRFSGRQFSNSRSEMNVSTLELGDSALYLCASSAWDGENEKLFFGSGTQLSVL.

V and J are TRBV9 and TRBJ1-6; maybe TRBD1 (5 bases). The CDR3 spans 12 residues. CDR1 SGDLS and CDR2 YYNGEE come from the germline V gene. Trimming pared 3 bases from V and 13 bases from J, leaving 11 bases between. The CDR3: CASSGRSGPLHF. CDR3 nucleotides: TGTGCCAGCAGCGGACGTTCAGGGCCCCTCCACTTT.

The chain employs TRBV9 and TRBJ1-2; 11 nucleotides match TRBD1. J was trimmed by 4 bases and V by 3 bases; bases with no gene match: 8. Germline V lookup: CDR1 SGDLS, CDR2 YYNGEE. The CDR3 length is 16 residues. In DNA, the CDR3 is TGTGCCAGCAGCGACTGGACAGGGGGCGGTCGCTATGGCTACACCTTC. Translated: CASSDWTGGGRYGYTF.

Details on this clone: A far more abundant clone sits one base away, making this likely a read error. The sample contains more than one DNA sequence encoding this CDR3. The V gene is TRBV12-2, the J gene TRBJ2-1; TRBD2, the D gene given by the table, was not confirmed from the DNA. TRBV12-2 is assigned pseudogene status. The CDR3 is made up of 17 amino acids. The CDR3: CASRLGALAGGSDEQFF. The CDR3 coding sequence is TGTGCAAGTCGCTTAGGGGCCCTAGCGGGAGGAAGCGATGAGCAGTTCTTC.